The present entry profiles one T cell receptor beta chain with its context. Its antigen remains unidentified. Base qualities are not recorded, but no much larger clone differs from it by a single base. Collaborating institutions collected whole blood in K2EDTA tubes following their own protocols. For TCRbeta analysis, collaborator samples were shipped as frozen whole blood, as isolated PBMCs, or as DNA extracted from either sample type. This sample stems from a study of blood T cell repertoires in COVID-19 (dated by TCRdb to the early 2020s). Background for the entire study: The collaborator samples originated in the United States, Italy and Spain and spanned the acute and convalescent phases of COVID-19. The prospective study material was composed of cDNA or gDNA derived from T cells, B-cell-depleted T cells, or PBMCs. The dataset comprised deeply sampled blood TCRbeta repertoires from subjects exposed to, actively infected with, or recovered from COVID-19. Where available, HLA class I and class II types were obtained from metadata supplied by the sample provider rather than from assay-based typing. A de-identified subject ID, COVID-19 status, age in years and sex were almost always included in the sample metadata. Samples came from the ongoing ImmuneRACE study (first 160 participants) plus 1,254 subjects from 6 global collaborators. The repertoires were released in a freely available public database intended as a resource for research on the immune response to SARS-CoV-2. The paper as a whole reports these results and caveats: How much clinical and demographic metadata was included differed by source and by participant, and the metadata was provided uncurated.

TCRbeta CDR3 regions were amplified from genomic DNA by means of the immunoSEQ Assay, a bias-controlled multiplex PCR. The study's processing was this. The number of nucleated cells in each sample was estimated by amplification of reference gene primers within the assay. Sequence reads were collapsed and filtered to measure the absolute abundance of every unique TCRbeta CDR3 rearrangement. Productive Simpson clonality was computed per sample as the square root of Simpson's diversity index over productive rearrangements. The table comes from immuneACCESS by way of TCRdb, which keeps in-frame sequences with V and J called. Part of the clones is missing from these tables; in studies checked, under half for an unresolved V gene and the rest for unknown reasons. Clonal size and the V and J genes are those of that table, whereas D and trimming came from the DNA. Here the sample has over 200,000 clones; 80% occur a single time. The ten top clones hold 4.5% to 5.5% of the sample.

Germline trimming: 6 bases from V, 7 bases from J; junction bases outside gene matches: 9. In the germline V gene, CDR1 corresponds to MNHEY and CDR2 to SVGAGI. The CDR3 runs 14 amino acids, cysteine and phenylalanine included. Left in the record is the CDR3 DNA by itself, 42 bases read in frame from the first base. This TCR came from a human donor in a cohort sampled during active COVID-19. The sample consisted of peripheral blood. Recombination connected TRBV6-5 to TRBJ1-5; 7 central nucleotides agree with TRBD1. The DNA sequence is given as TGTGCCAGCAGCCCGACAGGGCAGGGACAGCCCCAGCATTTT. It codes for CASSPTGQGQPQHF.